The rows below give T cell receptor beta chains drawn from one sample of a study of T cell repertoires in cytomegalovirus infection. TCRdb recomputed calls from the reads with MiXCR, one row per CDR3 protein. Here the sample spans around 570,000 distinct CDR3 sequences, approximately 40% being singletons. No antigens are known for them. Sequences were derived from cultured PBMCs, sampled from culture after CMV antigen stimulation. These receptors were obtained from a human donor in good health (CMV status not recorded). Some clones in this sample may be carry-over from other donors' samples. Both conserved end residues are part of each CDR3. Each record gives: D gene, V gene, clone size, J gene, CDR3 DNA, CDR3 protein. D genes are given only for firm matches. The size field is filled for only some rows; it gives once, few, many or a size class.

.	TRBV6-1	.	TRBJ2-5	TGTGCCAGCAGTTCCCTCGACAGGGTGGGGGGGACCCAGTACTTC	CASSSLDRVGGTQYF
TRBD1	TRBV7-6	few	TRBJ1-6	TGTGCCAGCAGCTTAGAAACAGGGGCTTCTTCACCCCTCCACTTT	CASSLETGASSPLHF
.	TRBV28	.	TRBJ2-1	TGTGCCAGCAGTTCACCCAACAATGAGCAGTTCTTC	CASSSPNNEQFF
.	TRBV10-1	once	TRBJ2-7	TGTGCCAGCGAACCACGGGACACCTTGTTCTACGAGCAGTACTTC	CASEPRDTLFYEQYF
.	TRBV2	.	TRBJ2-1	TGTGCCAGCAGTGAACGGGCGGCAAACTACAATGAGCAGTTCTTC	CASSERAANYNEQFF
.	TRBV4-2	few	TRBJ2-5	TGTGCCAGCAGCCAAGGGACGGGCCTTGCGGAGACCCAGTACTTC	CASSQGTGLAETQYF
TRBD1	TRBV28	few	TRBJ1-1	TGTGCCAGCAGGGGGACAGGGGCGGGTATGGCTTTCTTT	CASRGTGAGMAFF
.	TRBV6-2/TRBV6-3	.	TRBJ2-7	TGTGCCAGCAGTTACTCGGACGAGCAGTACTTC	CASSYSDEQYF
.	TRBV27	.	TRBJ2-7	TGTGCCAGCAGTTCGACAGGCAGAGGCTACGAGCAGTACTTC	CASSSTGRGYEQYF
.	TRBV7-8	.	TRBJ1-5	TGTGCCAGCAGCTTAGTATCCAGGAATCCCGATCAGCCCCAGCATTTT	CASSLVSRNPDQPQHF
TRBD1	TRBV7-8	few	TRBJ1-2	TGTGCCAGCAGCACCCGGGACAGCAGAGCCTATGGCTACACCTTC	CASSTRDSRAYGYTF
.	TRBV4-1	.	TRBJ2-5	TGCGCCAGCAGCATTAGCGAGGGAAACCAAGAGACCCAGTACTTC	CASSISEGNQETQYF
.	TRBV7-6	few	TRBJ1-6	TGTGCCAGCAGCTCTTCACCCCTCCACTTT	CASSSSPLHF
TRBD1	TRBV7-2	few	TRBJ2-2	TGTGCCAGCAGTACACAGGGGGCTTCGGGCGGGGAGCTGTTTTTT	CASSTQGASGGELFF
TRBD1	TRBV28	few	TRBJ2-2	TGTGCCAGCAGTTTATACGACAGGGAACGGACCGGGGAGCTGTTTTTT	CASSLYDRERTGELFF
.	TRBV7-2	.	TRBJ2-7	TGTGCCAGCAGCCAGAACAGGCCCCCCTACGAGCAGTACTTC	CASSQNRPPYEQYF
TRBD1	TRBV7-2	.	TRBJ1-4	TGTGCCAGCAGCGGCGGGACAGGGGATGAAAAACTGTTTTTT	CASSGGTGDEKLFF
.	TRBV5-1	.	TRBJ1-6	TGCGCCAGCAGCCCTGACAGAGAACCCCTCCACTTT	CASSPDREPLHF
.	TRBV30	.	TRBJ2-3	TGTGCCTGGACTCTACAGGGCACAGATACGCAGTATTTT	CAWTLQGTDTQYF
TRBD2	TRBV7-9	few	TRBJ2-2	TGTGCCAGCAGCTTCCGTAAGCGAACTAGCGTTGGCGGGGAGCTGTTTTTT	CASSFRKRTSVGGELFF
.	TRBV5-1	.	TRBJ2-1	TGCGCCAGCAGCTCGAGGGACGGCTCGAGCTCCTACAATGAGCAGTTCTTC	CASSSRDGSSSYNEQFF
.	TRBV5-1	.	TRBJ1-2	TGCGCCAGCAGCTTGGAACCGACAAACTATGGCTACACCTTC	CASSLEPTNYGYTF
TRBD1	TRBV7-2	.	TRBJ2-3	TGTGCCAGCAGTCATCAGGGGGCCGAGGGGGATACGCAGTATTTT	CASSHQGAEGDTQYF
TRBD1	TRBV4-1	.	TRBJ2-7	TGCGCCAGCAGCCGGGTGGGACAGGCCTTCTCCTACGAGCAGTACTTC	CASSRVGQAFSYEQYF
.	TRBV7-2	.	TRBJ2-7	TGTGCCAGCAGCTTAGTCTTCGACATCTACGAGCAGTACTTC	CASSLVFDIYEQYF
.	TRBV12-3/TRBV12-4	few	TRBJ2-4	TGTGCCAGCAGCTCCTCGGGGATAAACATTCAGTACTTC	CASSSSGINIQYF
.	TRBV7-6	few	TRBJ1-5	TGTGCCAGCAGCTCCCGCCCAGGGTCGAATCAGCCCCAGCATTTT	CASSSRPGSNQPQHF
.	TRBV6-8	.	TRBJ1-5	TGTGCCAGCAGTTATAAGGGGTACAATCAGCCCCAGCATTTT	CASSYKGYNQPQHF
TRBD1	TRBV7-9	.	TRBJ1-5	TGTGCCAGCAGCTCAAACAGGGGCCTGTATAGCAATCAGCCCCAGCATTTT	CASSSNRGLYSNQPQHF
TRBD1	TRBV28	.	TRBJ1-2	TGTGCCAGCAGTCCTTCAGGGGGCCCAGGCTATGGCTACACCTTC	CASSPSGGPGYGYTF
.	TRBV19	.	TRBJ1-1	TGTGCCAGTAGTAACATTGAGTCGGGGTCGTCTTCCACTGAAGCTTTCTTT	CASSNIESGSSSTEAFF
TRBD2	TRBV7-8	.	TRBJ2-3	TGTGCCAGCAGCATTAGCGGGGGGGCCGGCACAGATACGCAGTATTTT	CASSISGGAGTDTQYF
.	TRBV20-1	.	TRBJ2-3	TGCAGTGCTAGCGTCACAGGGACAGATACGCAGTATTTT	CSASVTGTDTQYF
.	TRBV6-2/TRBV6-3	.	TRBJ1-5	TGTGCCAGCAGTTATCGGCATAATCAGCCCCAGCATTTT	CASSYRHNQPQHF
.	TRBV6-5	.	TRBJ2-5	TGTGCCAGCAGTGGGCTTGACAGTCCAGAGACCCAGTACTTC	CASSGLDSPETQYF
TRBD1	TRBV7-2	.	TRBJ2-3	TGTGCCAGCAGCCCCCGACAGGGGGAAGATACGCAGTATTTT	CASSPRQGEDTQYF
TRBD1	TRBV20-1	.	TRBJ2-5	TGCAGTGCTCTTTCGACAGGGGAGGAGACCCAGTACTTC	CSALSTGEETQYF
TRBD1	TRBV7-2	.	TRBJ2-1	TGTGCCAGCAGCTCGAATCGACAGGGGTGGGACAATGAGCAGTTCTTC	CASSSNRQGWDNEQFF
TRBD1	TRBV28	.	TRBJ1-5	TGTGCCAGCGGCGGACAGGGGGGATATAGCAATCAGCCCCAGCATTTT	CASGGQGGYSNQPQHF
.	TRBV12-3/TRBV12-4	.	TRBJ1-1	TGTGCCAGCAGTCGCACCTCCTACGCTGAAGCTTTCTTT	CASSRTSYAEAFF
.	TRBV28	.	TRBJ1-2	TGTGCCAGCAGGCATGAAGGGACTGAATATGGCTACACCTTC	CASRHEGTEYGYTF
TRBD2	TRBV19	few	TRBJ2-2	TGTGCCAGTAGTATCGAATCGGCTAGCGGGAGGGCCGGGGAGCTGTTTTTT	CASSIESASGRAGELFF
.	TRBV5-1	.	TRBJ1-1	TGCGCCAGCAGCTTGTATCAGGGTAACACTGAAGCTTTCTTT	CASSLYQGNTEAFF
TRBD1	TRBV12-3/TRBV12-4	few	TRBJ2-7	TGTGCCAGCAGTAATAGACAGGGTTCCGAGCAGTACTTC	CASSNRQGSEQYF
.	TRBV2	few	TRBJ2-2	TGTGCCAGCAGGGAGTACACCGGGGAGCTGTTTTTT	CASREYTGELFF
TRBD2	TRBV5-1	.	TRBJ2-1	TGCGCCAGCAGCTTGGGACCTAACTGGGCGGGGGCCTACAATGAGCAGTTCTTC	CASSLGPNWAGAYNEQFF
.	TRBV7-2	few	TRBJ2-2	TGTGCCAGCAGCTTAGCGGTCTCCTATTCGTGGACAATAACCGGGGAGCTGTTTTTT	CASSLAVSYSWTITGELFF
.	TRBV3-1	few	TRBJ1-2	TGTGCCAGCAGCCAAGAAGACAACTATGGCTACACCTTC	CASSQEDNYGYTF
TRBD1	TRBV10-1	.	TRBJ2-2	TGCGCCAGCAGTCCGGGACAGCGTAAAAACACCGGGGAGCTGTTTTTT	CASSPGQRKNTGELFF
.	TRBV7-2	few	TRBJ2-7	TGTGCCAGCAGCCAGGGGCCGTTGGCCTACGAGCAGTACTTC	CASSQGPLAYEQYF
TRBD1	TRBV6-1	.	TRBJ2-7	TGTGCCAGCAGTAACAACAGGGGAATGAGCTCCTACGAGCAGTACTTC	CASSNNRGMSSYEQYF
.	TRBV19	once	TRBJ2-1	TGTGCCAGTAGTATGCTCTCCTACAATGAGCAGTTCTTC	CASSMLSYNEQFF
TRBD1	TRBV4-1	.	TRBJ2-3	TGTGCCAGCAGCCGGGGGGGGACAGGGGGCACAGATACGCAGTATTTT	CASSRGGTGGTDTQYF
.	TRBV7-6	.	TRBJ1-1	TGTGCCAGCAGCTTAACAGGACGGTCTGAAGCTTTCTTT	CASSLTGRSEAFF
TRBD1	TRBV7-9	.	TRBJ2-3	TGTGCCAGCAGCCCCCGGGACAGGGATGAAGATACGCAGTATTTT	CASSPRDRDEDTQYF
TRBD1	TRBV7-2	few	TRBJ2-6	TGTGCCAGCAGAGGCCGGGACAGAACCCTCTCTGGGGCCAACGTCCTGACTTTC	CASRGRDRTLSGANVLTF
.	TRBV12-3/TRBV12-4	few	TRBJ2-1	TGTGCCAGCAGTTTAAGCGGAGGGAGGTACAATGAGCAGTTCTTC	CASSLSGGRYNEQFF
TRBD1	TRBV7-6	.	TRBJ1-4	TGTGCCAGCAGCCGTGGACAGGGAGGTGAAAAACTGTTTTTT	CASSRGQGGEKLFF
.	TRBV4-2	.	TRBJ2-5	TGTGCCAGCAGCCAGCACGAGGGGGGGGGCACTAAGACCCAGTACTTC	CASSQHEGGGTKTQYF